One sample yielded the 24 T cell receptor beta chains listed below, sequenced in a study of blood T cell repertoires in COVID-19. Only in-frame clones appear in the TCRdb table, and some are missing; sequencing was by immunoSEQ multiplex PCR. This repertoire shows 150,000 to 200,000 clones, around 80% found once; its top ten account for approximately 2.9%. The sample consisted of peripheral blood. The receptors shown here come from a woman older than 75 with active or convalescent COVID-19.

The chain links TRBV7-2 to TRBJ2-1; 10 nucleotides line up with TRBD1. The CDR3 loop spans 17 amino acids. The germline V gene encodes CDR1 SGHTA and CDR2 FQGNSA. J gave up 3 bases and V 5 bases, and 10 bases lay outside the gene matches. CDR3 loop: CASSHPGGTGVYNEQFF. CDR3 coding DNA: TGTGCCAGCAGCCATCCCGGTGGGACAGGGGTCTACAATGAGCAGTTCTTC. Full variable domain (outside the CDR3, taken from reference TRBV7-2 and TRBJ2-1): GAGVSQSPSNKVTEKGKDVELRCDPISGHTALYWYRQSLGQGLEFLIYFQGNSAPDKSGLPSDRFSAERTGGSVSTLTIQRTQQEDSAVYLCASSHPGGTGVYNEQFFGPGTRLTVL.

This clone was seen a handful of times. CDR3 region: CASETGASTDTQYF. In DNA, the CDR3 is TGTGCCAGCGAGACAGGGGCCAGCACAGATACGCAGTATTTT. The chain uses TRBV10-3 and TRBJ2-3; 8 bases match TRBD1. J gave up 0 bases and V 10 bases, and 6 bases lay outside the gene matches. This CDR3 has 14 residues. CDR1 is ENHRY, CDR2 SYGVKD, per germline.

This clone was picked up one time. The chain couples TRBV6-2 or TRBV6-3 to TRBJ2-7, with D possibly being TRBD2 (5 bases). Looked up from germline, CDR1 is MNHEY and CDR2 is SVGEGT. The CDR3 consists of 15 residues. Trimming removed 0 bases from V and 8 bases from J, with 17 bases in between. CDR3 in amino acids: CASSYSSPAAVKQYF. In DNA form, the CDR3 reads TGTGCCAGCAGTTACTCGAGCCCGGCAGCGGTGAAGCAGTACTTC.

This clone occurred once. V usage is TRBV29-1 and J usage is TRBJ2-1; 7 bases align to TRBD1. CDR3 length: 15 residues. Germline lookup yields CDR1 SQVTM and CDR2 ANQGSEA. V trimming: 6 bases; J trimming: 0 bases; junction bases outside the gene matches: 8. The CDR3 here is CSVTRQGGSYNEQFF. The CDR3 DNA reads as TGCAGCGTCACCAGACAGGGCGGCTCCTACAATGAGCAGTTCTTC.

A few counts support this clone. This sequence joins TRBV5-1 and TRBJ1-1; 9 bases map to TRBD1. In germline, CDR1 is SGHRS, CDR2 YFSETQ. With V trimmed by 4 bases and J by 3 bases, 4 bases remained unmatched. The CDR3 runs to 14 residues. This CDR3 reads CASSGDRGDTEAFF. The CDR3 DNA follows: TGCGCCAGCAGCGGAGACAGGGGGGACACTGAAGCTTTCTTT. The entire variable domain, with the rest obtained from reference TRBV5-1 and TRBJ1-1, is as follows: KAGVTQTPRYLIKTRGQQVTLSCSPISGHRSVSWYQQTPGQGLQFLFEYFSETQRNKGNFPGRFSGRQFSNSRSEMNVSTLELGDSALYLCASSGDRGDTEAFFGQGTRLTVV.

The gene calls are TRBV19 and TRBJ2-2, with 11 nucleotides matching TRBD1. V trimming: 2 bases; J trimming: 8 bases; junction bases outside the gene matches: 4. The CDR3 totals 15 residues. Germline values: CDR1 LNHDA, CDR2 SQIVND (reference sequence). The CDR3 nucleotides are TGTGCCAGTAGTATACGGACAGGGGGCGGTGGGGAGCTGTTTTTT. It translates to CASSIRTGGGGELFF.

The genes are TRBV5-4 and TRBJ2-2; 8 bases map to TRBD1. V trimming: 4 bases; J trimming: 0 bases; junction bases outside the gene matches: 5. The germline V gene encodes CDR1 SGHNT and CDR2 YYREEE (reference sequence). The CDR3 has 16 amino acids. For the CDR3, the DNA is TGTGCCAGCAGCCGCGGACAGGGCCCGAACACCGGGGAGCTGTTTTTT. It codes for CASSRGQGPNTGELFF.

This chain joins TRBV10-3 and TRBJ2-2, with TRBD2 as a possible D gene (7 bases). The CDR3 totals 14 residues. V was trimmed by 10 bases and J by 7 bases, leaving 19 bases between them. Per the germline V gene, CDR1 is ENHRY and CDR2 is SYGVKD. The CDR3 DNA is TGTGCCACGGCGGGGGCAGGGACGAGCGGGGAGCTGTTTTTT. This codes for CATAGAGTSGELFF.

This chain links TRBV5-8 with TRBJ1-5, with 12 bases identical to TRBD1. The germline V gene has CDR1 SGHTS and CDR2 YDEGEE. J lost 7 bases, V lost 3 bases, and 11 bases had no gene match. The CDR3 contains 17 residues. The CDR3 region is CASSSRGTGGLGQPQHF. In nucleotides, the CDR3 is TGTGCCAGCAGCTCGCGTGGGACAGGGGGCTTGGGGCAGCCCCAGCATTTT.

The J gene is TRBJ1-1, the V gene TRBV3-1 (or the pseudogene TRBV3-2); 9 nucleotides align to TRBD1. Per the germline V gene, CDR1 is LGHDT and CDR2 is YNNKEL (reference sequence). V trimming: 6 bases; J trimming: 1 base; junction bases outside the gene matches: 9. CDR3 length equals 16 residues. The CDR3 bases are TGTGCCAGCAGATTCTCCGGGACAGGGACGAACACTGAAGCTTTCTTT. Residues: CASRFSGTGTNTEAFF.

In this sample, this clone turned up a few times. V is TRBV9 and J is TRBJ1-5; D not certain. CDR1 is SGDLS and CDR2 is YYNGEE in the germline V gene. The CDR3 sequence is 16 residues long. Trimming shortened V by 4 bases and J by 4 bases, and 18 bases separated the two germline ends. CDR3 nucleotides: TGTGCCAGCAGCCAGACTCCACTGGCGGGGAATCAGCCCCAGCATTTT. Translated: CASSQTPLAGNQPQHF.

The chain uses TRBV28 and TRBJ2-7; D unresolved. This CDR3 is built from 14 residues. V was trimmed by 6 bases and J by 1 base, leaving 13 bases between them. Per germline, CDR1 MDHEN and CDR2 SYDVKM. The CDR3 loop is CASSPPTRSYEQYF. For the CDR3, the DNA is TGTGCCAGCAGCCCCCCAACTCGGTCCTACGAGCAGTACTTC.

V usage is TRBV6-2 or TRBV6-3 and J usage is TRBJ1-1; D call uncertain. This CDR3 has 13 residues. V was shortened by 4 bases and J by 0 bases, with 6 bases between the two germline ends. The germline gives CDR1 MNHEY, CDR2 SVGEGT. This chain's CDR3 is CASSFVMNTEAFF. CDR3 nucleotides: TGTGCCAGCAGTTTTGTCATGAACACTGAAGCTTTCTTT.

This chain connects TRBV6-5 to TRBJ1-4; no reliable D call. CDR1 is MNHEY, CDR2 SVGAGI, per germline. V lost 6 bases and J lost 7, with 15 bases in between. The CDR3 contains 14 residues. CDR3 sequence reads: CASRKREGGEKLFF. DNA for the CDR3: TGTGCCAGCAGAAAAAGGGAGGGTGGTGAAAAACTGTTTTTT.

The chain has TRBV19 and TRBJ1-1, with TRBD1 as a possible D gene (5 bases). The CDR3 has 14 amino acids. Trimming pared 3 bases from V and 4 bases from J, leaving 12 bases between. The V gene's germline CDR1 is LNHDA and CDR2 SQIVND (reference sequence). CDR3 sequence: CASSMGLPGTEAFF. The CDR3 DNA follows: TGTGCCAGTAGTATGGGACTCCCGGGCACTGAAGCTTTCTTT.

V gene TRBV7-6 combines with J gene TRBJ1-1; D might be TRBD1 (6 bases). The CDR3 runs 12 residues. Germline lookup yields CDR1 SGHVS and CDR2 FNYEAQ. The germline V and J ends were trimmed by 5 bases and 8 bases, with 12 bases remaining between them. The CDR3 DNA is TGTGCCAGCAGCCCGTCAAGGGGGGAAGCTTTCTTT. This codes for CASSPSRGEAFF.

As for this clone: The likely explanation is a read error, given a far larger clone one base away. The CDR3 loop is CASSLTDTQYF. CDR3 DNA: TGTGCCAGCAGCCTGACAGATACGCAGTATTTT. The chain has TRBV6-6 and TRBJ2-3; unclear D gene. This CDR3 comprises 11 residues. Trimming left V 6 bases short and J 3 bases short, with 4 bases between. CDR1 and CDR2 from the germline V gene are MNHNY and SVGAGI (reference sequence).

This sequence joins TRBV4-2 and TRBJ2-3, with 9 bases that match TRBD2. The V gene end was trimmed by 1 base and the J gene end by 0 bases; junction bases not matched to a gene: 5. The CDR3 sequence is 17 residues long. The germline V gene has CDR1 LGHNA and CDR2 YNFKEQ. In nucleotides, the CDR3 is TGTGCCAGCAGCCAAGCGTGGCGGGGGGGGAGCACAGATACGCAGTATTTT. It encodes CASSQAWRGGSTDTQYF.

This chain connects TRBV7-9 to TRBJ2-7, with D possibly being TRBD1 (6 bases). The CDR3 length is 14 residues. V was shortened by 0 bases and J by 3 bases, with 9 bases between the two germline ends. CDR1 and CDR2 from the germline V gene are SEHNR and FQNEAQ (reference sequence). CDR3 protein: CASSLAQGFYEQYF. The CDR3 coding sequence is TGTGCCAGCAGCTTAGCGCAGGGGTTCTACGAGCAGTACTTC. Using reference TRBV7-9 and TRBJ2-7 for the parts outside the CDR3, the full variable domain is DTGVSQNPRHKITKRGQNVTFRCDPISEHNRLYWYRQTLGQGPEFLTYFQNEAQLEKSRLLSDRFSAERPKGSFSTLEIQRTEQGDSAMYLCASSLAQGFYEQYFGPGTRLTVT.

The CDR3 region has the DNA TGCGCCAGCAGCCAAGAAACAGGGAACACTGAAGCTTTCTTT. It codes for CASSQETGNTEAFF. This chain links TRBV4-3 with TRBJ1-1, with D perhaps matching TRBD1 (5 bases). The germline gives CDR1 LGHNA, CDR2 YSLEER. The CDR3 sequence is 14 residues long. The germline V and J ends were trimmed by 0 bases and 1 base, with 6 bases remaining between them.

The chain employs TRBV28 and TRBJ1-3, with D unclear. V shed 4 bases and J shed 3 bases, with 19 bases lying between them. The CDR3 spans 17 residues. Per the germline V gene, CDR1 is MDHEN and CDR2 is SYDVKM. CDR3: CASSSGRKQYYGNTIYF. The CDR3 DNA reads as TGTGCCAGCAGTTCCGGGAGGAAGCAATACTATGGAAACACCATATATTTT.

To note about this clone: The junction shows a germline mismatch at one end, possibly a read error. The V gene is TRBV7-8, the J gene TRBJ1-3, with D possibly TRBD1 on 5 matching bases. The CDR3 length is 15 residues. The V gene's germline CDR1 is SGHVS and CDR2 FQNEAQ. The CDR3 loop reads CASSLDSGSGNTIYF. DNA of the CDR3: TGTGCCAGCAGCCTAGACAGCGGATCTGGAAATACCATATATTTT.

The genes are TRBV28 and TRBJ2-1; D call uncertain. Germline-derived CDR1 and CDR2 are MDHEN and SYDVKM. This CDR3 is built from 14 residues. The ends were cut back, 5 bases at V and 10 bases at J, with 18 bases in the middle. CDR3 nucleotide sequence: TGTGCCAGCAGTCCCTCCTCCCTTAGAAAAGAGCAGTTCTTC. Translation gives CASSPSSLRKEQFF.

The CDR3 nucleotides read TGTGCCACCAGCCCGGACAGCTACGAGCAGTACTTC. Its protein is CATSPDSYEQYF. The gene calls are TRBV24-1 and TRBJ2-7; TRBD1 might be the D (6 bases). Trimming removed 7 bases at V and 3 bases at J, with 9 bases between. The CDR3 consists of 12 residues. Germline V CDR1 and CDR2: KGHDR, SFDVKD.